A single sample is the source of the 19 T cell receptor beta chains below, sequenced in a study of radiation and T cells in renal cell carcinoma. Time point reported: blood 2 weeks post-SBRT. The treatment here: 15 Gy SBRT to primary tumor, nephrectomy 4 weeks later. Produced via immunoSEQ multiplex PCR; TCRdb's table is partial and in-frame only. Of some 120,000 clones in the sample, more than 75% are singletons; the top ten hold over 4.5%. The starting material was blood, obtained from a patient whose treatment included radiotherapy and nephrectomy. Receptors originate from a woman in her 70s with renal cell carcinoma.

The chain links TRBV7-2 to TRBJ2-5; D might be TRBD2 (6 bases). CDR1 is SGHTA and CDR2 is FQGNSA in the germline V gene. The CDR3 has 14 amino acids. V dropped 5 bases and J dropped 1 base, with 11 bases sitting between them. The CDR3 sequence: CASSLGTFQETQYF. CDR3 nucleotide sequence: TGTGCCAGCAGCCTAGGGACTTTCCAAGAGACCCAGTACTTC.

The rearrangement joins TRBV6-4 to TRBJ2-7, with unresolved D. The CDR3 extends over 13 amino acids. CDR1 and CDR2 (germline): MRHNA, SNTAGT. V gave up 2 bases and J gave up 4 bases, with 9 bases separating them. CDR3 protein: CASSDAGCYEQYF. The CDR3 nucleotides read TGTGCCAGCAGTGACGCTGGGTGTTACGAGCAGTACTTC.

The gene calls are TRBV6-5 and TRBJ2-1; the D is unclear. CDR3 length equals 15 residues. Germline values: CDR1 MNHEY, CDR2 SVGAGI. The ends were cut back, 7 bases at V and 0 bases at J, with 13 bases in the middle. The CDR3 region is CASIQTPSSYNEQFF. The CDR3 DNA reads as TGTGCCAGCATCCAAACACCTAGCTCCTACAATGAGCAGTTCTTC.

The chain employs TRBV25-1 and TRBJ1-2; the match to TRBD1 covers 9 bases. V was clipped by 10 bases and J by 6 bases; unmatched bases: 6. This CDR3 is 12 amino acids long. CDR1 and CDR2 from the germline V gene are MGHDK and SYGVNS. CDR3 DNA sequence: TGTGCCACCCCGACAGGGGGGGATGGCTACACCTTC. It codes for CATPTGGDGYTF.

The V gene is TRBV7-8, the J gene TRBJ2-2, with D perhaps matching TRBD2 (5 bases). This CDR3 has 15 amino acids. Trimming removed 5 bases at V and 5 bases at J, with 15 bases between. In germline, CDR1 is SGHVS, CDR2 FQNEAQ. CDR3 residues: CASSRIGVGTGELFF. The CDR3 bases are TGTGCCAGCAGCCGTATCGGGGTAGGGACCGGGGAGCTGTTTTTT.

J is TRBJ2-6 and V is TRBV14; D is unresolved. V was trimmed by 4 bases and J by 1 base, leaving 8 bases between them. Germline assignment: CDR1 SGHDN and CDR2 FVKESK. CDR3 length: 15 residues. CDR3 in DNA: TGTGCCAGCAGCCCGGCCCGGTCTGGGGCCAACGTCCTGACTTTC. Its translation is CASSPARSGANVLTF.

The V call is TRBV9, the J call TRBJ2-3; possibly TRBD1 for D (6 bases). The CDR3 consists of 14 residues. V gave up 4 bases and J gave up 4 bases, with 13 bases separating them. Germline V CDR1 and CDR2: SGDLS, YYNGEE. The CDR3: CASSHRAGADTQYF. In DNA, the CDR3 is TGTGCCAGCAGCCACAGGGCAGGGGCAGATACGCAGTATTTT. Drawing the rest from reference TRBV9 and TRBJ2-3, the complete variable domain is DSGVTQTPKHLITATGQRVTLRCSPRSGDLSVYWYQQSLDQGLQFLIQYYNGEERAKGNILERFSAQQFPDLHSELNLSSLELGDSALYFCASSHRAGADTQYFGPGTRLTVL.

The gene calls are TRBV15 and TRBJ2-2; D is unclear. V was trimmed by 4 bases and J by 6 bases, leaving 12 bases between them. Germline-derived CDR1 and CDR2 are LNHNV and YYDKDF (reference sequence). The CDR3 covers 14 residues. The CDR3 DNA is TGTGCCACCAGCAACGCGCCCCTTTCCGGGGAGCTGTTTTTT. It codes for CATSNAPLSGELFF.

The V and J genes are TRBV13 and TRBJ2-3; 15 nucleotides agree with TRBD2. V was pared by 6 bases and J by 3 bases, with 7 bases of the junction left unmatched. This CDR3 is 17 amino acids long. Germline assignment: CDR1 PRHDT and CDR2 FYEKMQ (reference sequence). The CDR3 DNA is TGTGCCAGCAGTTGGACTAGCGGGGGGGCCCTAACAGATACGCAGTATTTT. This encodes CASSWTSGGALTDTQYF.

Regarding this clone: Within the sample, other DNA sequences also encode this same CDR3. The chain has TRBV2 and TRBJ1-2, with 7 bases lining up with TRBD1. The CDR3 consists of 15 residues. V was pared by 6 bases and J by 0 bases, with 7 bases of the junction left unmatched. Per the germline V gene, CDR1 is SNHLY and CDR2 is FYNNEI. CDR3 sequence reads: CASRKRDRPNYGYTF. In DNA, the CDR3 is TGTGCCAGCAGAAAAAGGGACAGACCTAACTATGGCTACACCTTC. Variable domain in full (rest from reference TRBV2 and TRBJ1-2): EPEVTQTPSHQVTQMGQEVILRCVPISNHLYFYWYRQILGQKVEFLVSFYNNEISEKSEIFDDQFSVERPDGSNFTLKIRSTKLEDSAMYFCASRKRDRPNYGYTFGSGTRLTVV.

This clone has a handful of counts. V usage is TRBV6-6 and J usage is TRBJ1-6; D may be TRBD1 (5 bases). The CDR3 covers 14 residues. The ends were cut back, 5 bases at V and 4 bases at J, with 9 bases in the middle. Looked up from germline, CDR1 is MNHNY and CDR2 is SVGAGI (reference sequence). CDR3 in DNA: TGTGCCAGCAGTACACAGGCGTATAATTCACCCCTCCACTTT. This encodes CASSTQAYNSPLHF.

The chain is built from TRBV6-5 and TRBJ1-2; D is undetermined. CDR1 MNHEY and CDR2 SVGAGI come from the germline V gene. The CDR3 spans 13 residues. Trimming removed 7 bases at V and 4 bases at J, with 13 bases between. In DNA form, the CDR3 reads TGTGCCAGCACAGGAGGAGGACTCTATGGCTACACCTTC. This encodes CASTGGGLYGYTF.

The J gene is TRBJ1-2, the V gene TRBV7-2; a possible D gene is TRBD1 (6 bases). Looked up from germline, CDR1 is SGHTA and CDR2 is FQGNSA. Trimming stripped 3 bases from V and 3 bases from J, with 11 bases between. The CDR3 consists of 14 residues. CDR3 region: CASSLGGADYGYTF. CDR3 bases: TGTGCCAGCAGCTTGGGGGGCGCGGACTATGGCTACACCTTC.

The chain links TRBV9 to TRBJ1-4, with D perhaps matching TRBD1 (5 bases). Germline V gives CDR1 SGDLS, CDR2 YYNGEE. Deletions cut 3 bases from V and 7 bases from J, with 13 bases between. This CDR3 contains 14 residues. The CDR3 DNA follows: TGTGCCAGCAGCGCCGAGGGGCGGCTTGAAAAACTGTTTTTT. It is translated as CASSAEGRLEKLFF.

This clone was seen more than once but under ten times. This chain joins TRBV19 and TRBJ2-7, with 8 positions matching TRBD2. There are 13 residues in the CDR3. Germline assignment: CDR1 LNHDA and CDR2 SQIVND (reference sequence). J was trimmed by 5 bases and V by 3 bases; bases with no gene match: 3. CDR3 loop: CASSIGLANEQYF. CDR3 sequence (DNA): TGTGCCAGTAGTATCGGACTAGCAAACGAGCAGTACTTC.

The gene calls are TRBV27 and TRBJ2-7, with D perhaps TRBD1 or TRBD2 (7 bases each). V lost 3 bases and J 4 bases, leaving 13 bases between the germline ends. Germline V gene sequence: CDR1 MNHEY, CDR2 SMNVEV (reference sequence). This CDR3 is built from 14 residues. CDR3 residues: CASSLGRGGYEQYF. The DNA for the CDR3 is TGTGCCAGCAGTTTGGGCAGGGGGGGATACGAGCAGTACTTC.

This chain connects TRBV7-9 to TRBJ2-2; either TRBD1 or TRBD2 may supply D (5 bases each). This CDR3 is built from 13 residues. From germline, CDR1 is SEHNR and CDR2 FQNEAQ (reference sequence). Trimming removed 0 bases at V and 6 bases at J, with 5 bases between. The CDR3 nucleotides read TGTGCCAGCAGCTTAGCGGGGGCCGGGGAGCTGTTTTTT. As protein: CASSLAGAGELFF.

The rearrangement joins TRBV9 to TRBJ2-5; 13 bases fit TRBD2. Germline V gives CDR1 SGDLS, CDR2 YYNGEE. The CDR3 is made up of 18 amino acids. V trimming: 0 bases; J trimming: 3 bases; junction bases outside the gene matches: 8. Written as DNA, the CDR3 is TGTGCCAGCAGCGTAGCCCCCCGGGGACTAGCGGGGAAAGAGACCCAGTACTTC. It codes for CASSVAPRGLAGKETQYF. Variable domain in full (rest from reference TRBV9 and TRBJ2-5): DSGVTQTPKHLITATGQRVTLRCSPRSGDLSVYWYQQSLDQGLQFLIQYYNGEERAKGNILERFSAQQFPDLHSELNLSSLELGDSALYFCASSVAPRGLAGKETQYFGPGTRLLVL.

The rearrangement joins TRBV5-6 to TRBJ1-6; D remains ambiguous. V lost 2 bases and J lost 13, with 10 bases in between. Per the germline V gene, CDR1 is SGHDT and CDR2 is YYEEEE. CDR3 length: 12 amino acids. CDR3 amino acids: CASSFRLSPLHF. CDR3 nucleotide sequence: TGTGCCAGCAGCTTTCGGTTGAGTCCCCTCCACTTT. Full variable domain (outside the CDR3, taken from reference TRBV5-6 and TRBJ1-6): DAGVTQSPTHLIKTRGQQVTLRCSPKSGHDTVSWYQQALGQGPQFIFQYYEEEERQRGNFPDRFSGHQFPNYSSELNVNALLLGDSALYLCASSFRLSPLHFGNGTRLTVT.